What follows are 30 T cell receptor beta chains derived from one specimen sequenced in a study of shared clonotypes between healthy human individuals. Assay used: immunoSEQ multiplex PCR; TCRdb lists only in-frame clones, some missing. The sample holds 760,000 or so clones, about 97% seen once. CD45RO-negative cells were positively selected for CCR7, leaving out terminally differentiated effector memory CD45RA+ cells. The sample consisted of naive CD8+ T cells sorted from blood. These receptors were taken from a man younger than 45 in good health.

The chain has TRBV28 and TRBJ2-5; 8 bases match TRBD1. J lost 2 bases, V lost 6 bases, and 5 bases had no gene match. The CDR3 runs 14 residues. Germline V lookup: CDR1 MDHEN, CDR2 SYDVKM. CDR3 nucleotide sequence: TGTGCCAGCAGAGGGGACAGGCGACAAGAGACCCAGTACTTC. It translates to CASRGDRRQETQYF.

The chain links TRBV5-6 to TRBJ1-1, with a weak D call TRBD1 (5 bases). With 0 bases removed from V and 5 bases from J, the gap between germline ends came to 17 bases. CDR1 SGHDT and CDR2 YYEEEE come from the germline V gene. The CDR3 loop spans 16 amino acids. As DNA, the CDR3 is TGTGCCAGCAGCTTGGAGGCAGGGCCTCTCCTAACTGAAGCTTTCTTT. Translating it yields CASSLEAGPLLTEAFF.

The J gene is TRBJ2-1, the V gene TRBV4-2; possible D gene TRBD2, 5 bases. The CDR3 covers 15 residues. The V and J ends lost 1 base and 1 base respectively, with 8 bases between them. CDR1 is LGHNA, CDR2 YNFKEQ, per germline. The DNA of the CDR3 is TGTGCCAGCAGCCAAGTCCTAGCATCCTACAATGAGCAGTTCTTC. Translated, it gives CASSQVLASYNEQFF.

This clone has just one count. The chain has TRBV2 and TRBJ2-7; 7 nucleotides line up with TRBD2. This CDR3 is built from 16 residues. V lost 4 bases, J lost 0 bases, and 9 bases stayed unmatched. Germline values: CDR1 SNHLY, CDR2 FYNNEI. Written as DNA, the CDR3 is TGTGCCAGCAGTGGAAGCGGGACCACCGTCTCCTACGAGCAGTACTTC. This translates into CASSGSGTTVSYEQYF. Based on the CDR3 plus reference TRBV2 and TRBJ2-7, the full variable domain is EPEVTQTPSHQVTQMGQEVILRCVPISNHLYFYWYRQILGQKVEFLVSFYNNEISEKSEIFDDQFSVERPDGSNFTLKIRSTKLEDSAMYFCASSGSGTTVSYEQYFGPGTRLTVT.

J is TRBJ2-7 and V is TRBV19; D ambiguous. V gave up 5 bases and J gave up 2 bases, with 10 bases separating them. This CDR3 contains 13 residues. Germline V CDR1 and CDR2: LNHDA, SQIVND (reference sequence). As DNA, the CDR3 is TGTGCCAGTAGTTTGGGCCCAGCCTACGAGCAGTACTTC. Translated: CASSLGPAYEQYF.

The chain joins TRBV14 to TRBJ2-1; TRBD2 matches at 11 bases. V dropped 1 base and J dropped 6; count of bases not matched to a gene: 11. The CDR3 loop spans 18 amino acids. Germline lookup yields CDR1 SGHDN and CDR2 FVKESK. The CDR3 sequence: CASSQAALELAGVNEQFF. DNA for the CDR3: TGTGCCAGCAGCCAAGCTGCATTAGAACTAGCGGGAGTCAATGAGCAGTTCTTC.

The CDR3 reads CASSPRSNTYEQYF. Written as DNA, the CDR3 is TGTGCCAGCAGCCCAAGGTCCAACACCTACGAGCAGTACTTC. The gene calls are TRBV9 and TRBJ2-7; D is unresolved. Trimming removed 4 bases at V and 2 bases at J, with 13 bases between. Looked up from germline, CDR1 is SGDLS and CDR2 is YYNGEE. The CDR3 extends over 14 amino acids.

The rearrangement links TRBV19 to TRBJ2-2; D is undetermined. V was trimmed by 6 bases and J by 5 bases, leaving 7 bases between them. Germline V gene sequence: CDR1 LNHDA, CDR2 SQIVND (reference sequence). The CDR3 is made up of 12 amino acids. CDR3 coding DNA: TGTGCCAGTAGGGTGGAAACCGGGGAGCTGTTTTTT. It codes for CASRVETGELFF.

The chain has TRBV11-2 and TRBJ2-5, with 10 bases matching TRBD2. There are 15 residues in the CDR3. CDR1 and CDR2 from the germline V gene are SGHAT and FQNNGV. Losses at the gene ends were 5 bases for V and 5 bases for J; bases not matched to a gene: 8. This chain's CDR3 is CASSLLAGLSETQYF. In DNA, the CDR3 is TGTGCCAGCAGCCTACTAGCGGGATTGAGTGAGACCCAGTACTTC.

V is TRBV9 and J is TRBJ2-5; maybe TRBD1 (6 bases). The CDR3 consists of 14 residues. With 4 bases removed from V and 0 bases from J, the gap between germline ends came to 10 bases. Germline values: CDR1 SGDLS, CDR2 YYNGEE. CDR3: CASSPGTNQETQYF. CDR3 nucleotides: TGTGCCAGCAGCCCTGGGACAAACCAAGAGACCCAGTACTTC.

V gene TRBV27 combines with J gene TRBJ1-1; possible D gene TRBD1, 5 bases. CDR1 MNHEY and CDR2 SMNVEV come from the germline V gene (reference sequence). The CDR3 loop spans 15 amino acids. The V end was cut by 2 bases, the J end by 5 bases, with 15 bases between. CDR3 region: CASSLSLGGSTEAFF. The CDR3 DNA follows: TGTGCCAGCAGTTTAAGTTTGGGGGGGAGTACTGAAGCTTTCTTT.

The chain combines TRBV2 with TRBJ1-4; 7 nucleotides align to TRBD1. With 4 bases clipped from V and 4 bases from J, the junction kept 3 bases outside the gene matches. This CDR3 contains 14 residues. Per the germline V gene, CDR1 is SNHLY and CDR2 is FYNNEI. CDR3 bases: TGTGCCAGCAGTGCCGGGACAGTTAATGAAAAACTGTTTTTT. Its translation is CASSAGTVNEKLFF.

The J gene is TRBJ1-2, the V gene TRBV5-6; no definite D call. Trimming took 4 bases from V and 2 from J, leaving 6 bases between them. The length of the CDR3 is 12 residues. CDR1 is SGHDT, CDR2 YYEEEE, per germline. DNA for the CDR3: TGTGCCAGCAGCCCCAAGAACTATGGCTACACCTTC. This sequence encodes CASSPKNYGYTF.

This chain links TRBV10-3 with TRBJ1-1; possibly TRBD1 for D (6 bases). The CDR3 has 12 amino acids. Germline values: CDR1 ENHRY, CDR2 SYGVKD. The V gene lost 4 bases and the J gene lost 5 bases, with 8 bases spanning the gap. CDR3 amino acids: CAISGGATEAFF. In DNA, the CDR3 is TGTGCCATCAGTGGGGGGGCAACTGAAGCTTTCTTT.

The chain has TRBV27 and TRBJ2-7; weak D call: TRBD2 (6 bases). The CDR3 is made up of 15 amino acids. CDR1 and CDR2 from the germline V gene are MNHEY and SMNVEV (reference sequence). Trimming left V 4 bases short and J 2 bases short, with 15 bases between. This CDR3 reads CASSSGTGVPYEQYF. In nucleotides, the CDR3 is TGTGCCAGCAGTTCCGGGACGGGGGTACCCTACGAGCAGTACTTC.

This CDR3 reads CASSVGGIEETQYF. CDR3 nucleotides: TGTGCCAGCAGCGTAGGAGGGATCGAGGAGACCCAGTACTTC. The chain combines TRBV9 with TRBJ2-5; D possibly corresponds to TRBD2 (5 bases). CDR3 length: 14 residues. Germline lookup yields CDR1 SGDLS and CDR2 YYNGEE. Trimming pared 0 bases from V and 5 bases from J, leaving 11 bases between.

This clone is a singleton in its sample. This chain uses TRBV6-5 with TRBJ2-2; no clear D gene. CDR1 and CDR2 from the germline V gene are MNHEY and SVGAGI. With 0 bases removed from V and 4 bases from J, the gap between germline ends came to 6 bases. The CDR3 length is 14 residues. The CDR3 region is CASSYSKGTGELFF. The CDR3 nucleotides are TGTGCCAGCAGTTACTCGAAGGGCACCGGGGAGCTGTTTTTT.

The gene calls are TRBV11-2 and TRBJ2-5; 14 bases map to TRBD2. The CDR3 is 18 residues long. Germline V CDR1 and CDR2: SGHAT, FQNNGV. V gave up 1 base and J gave up 0 bases; unmatched junction bases: 4. The chain's CDR3 is CASSLAPGLAGDQETQYF. CDR3 nucleotide sequence: TGTGCCAGCAGCTTAGCCCCGGGACTAGCGGGAGACCAAGAGACCCAGTACTTC.

The V call is TRBV7-9, the J call TRBJ1-1; perhaps TRBD1 as D (6 bases). CDR3 length equals 13 residues. Per germline, CDR1 SEHNR and CDR2 FQNEAQ (reference sequence). The ends were cut back, 4 bases at V and 5 bases at J, with 11 bases in the middle. The CDR3 bases are TGTGCCAGCAGCTCCGGACAGTTGACTGAAGCTTTCTTT. Translation gives CASSSGQLTEAFF.

This clone has just one count. The chain employs TRBV4-2 and TRBJ2-2, with 8 bases that match TRBD1. J gave up 3 bases and V 1 base, and 10 bases lay outside the gene matches. The CDR3 spans 18 residues. Germline CDR1 reads LGHNA; CDR2 reads YNFKEQ. The chain's CDR3 is CASSQGWQGALDTGELFF. CDR3 DNA sequence: TGTGCCAGCAGCCAAGGTTGGCAGGGGGCATTGGACACCGGGGAGCTGTTTTTT.

The chain combines TRBV28 with TRBJ2-5; the match to TRBD2 covers 14 bases. CDR1 is MDHEN and CDR2 is SYDVKM in the germline V gene. V lost 6 bases and J lost 0; bases outside the gene matches: 3. This CDR3 is 16 amino acids long. CDR3 loop: CASSLTSGRDQETQYF. The CDR3 DNA reads as TGTGCCAGCAGCCTGACTAGCGGGAGGGACCAAGAGACCCAGTACTTC. Based on the CDR3 plus reference TRBV28 and TRBJ2-5, the full variable domain is DVKVTQSSRYLVKRTGEKVFLECVQDMDHENMFWYRQDPGLGLRLIYFSYDVKMKEKGDIPEGYSVSREKKERFSLILESASTNQTSMYLCASSLTSGRDQETQYFGPGTRLLVL.

The chain has TRBV18 and TRBJ1-2; D is undetermined. The V end was cut by 2 bases, the J end by 2 bases, with 12 bases between. Per the germline V gene, CDR1 is KGHSH and CDR2 is LQKENI. CDR3 length: 15 amino acids. The CDR3 nucleotides read TGTGCCAGCTCACCAAAAGTTCCAAGGAACTATGGCTACACCTTC. Amino acids: CASSPKVPRNYGYTF.

This chain joins TRBV5-4 and TRBJ2-1; either TRBD1 or TRBD2 may fit D (5 bases each). The germline gives CDR1 SGHNT, CDR2 YYREEE (reference sequence). This CDR3 spans 13 amino acids. V lost 0 bases and J 6 bases, leaving 7 bases between the germline ends. The CDR3 DNA reads as TGTGCCAGCAGCTTGGACGGGGCCAATGAGCAGTTCTTC. This sequence encodes CASSLDGANEQFF. Using reference TRBV5-4 and TRBJ2-1 for the parts outside the CDR3, the full variable domain is ETGVTQSPTHLIKTRGQQVTLRCSSQSGHNTVSWYQQALGQGPQFIFQYYREEENGRGNFPPRFSGLQFPNYSSELNVNALELDDSALYLCASSLDGANEQFFGPGTRLTVL.

This chain links TRBV7-2 with TRBJ1-1; D remains ambiguous. This CDR3 contains 16 residues. V shed 6 bases and J shed 0 bases, with 17 bases lying between them. Per the germline V gene, CDR1 is SGHTA and CDR2 is FQGNSA. The CDR3 loop reads CASSYLPARMNTEAFF. The CDR3 DNA sequence: TGTGCCAGCAGTTACCTCCCCGCCAGGATGAACACTGAAGCTTTCTTT.

The rearrangement joins TRBV5-1 to TRBJ2-7, with 10 bases lining up with TRBD2. After removal of 4 bases from V and 2 bases from J, the junction contained 6 bases not matched to a gene. The CDR3 is 15 residues long. CDR1 is SGHRS and CDR2 is YFSETQ in the germline V gene. CDR3 nucleotide sequence: TGCGCCAGCAGCCGTACTAGCGGGGAGACCTACGAGCAGTACTTC. It is translated as CASSRTSGETYEQYF.

The chain joins TRBV5-1 to TRBJ2-7, with TRBD1 matching 10 bases. Looked up from germline, CDR1 is SGHRS and CDR2 is YFSETQ. Trimming at V came to 4 bases and at J to 7 bases, leaving 14 bases not matched to a gene. CDR3 length: 16 residues. The CDR3 sequence is CASSQDGTGDLGEQYF. For the CDR3, the DNA is TGCGCCAGCAGCCAGGACGGGACAGGGGACTTGGGAGAGCAGTACTTC.

V gene TRBV7-3 combines with J gene TRBJ2-1; perhaps TRBD1 as D (6 bases). This CDR3 is 13 amino acids long. Germline V CDR1 and CDR2: SGHTA, FQGTGA. V was shortened by 4 bases and J by 8 bases, with 12 bases between the two germline ends. CDR3 nucleotides: TGTGCCAGCAGCTCCGGACAGTCTGATGAGCAGTTCTTC. This gives the protein CASSSGQSDEQFF.

The V gene is TRBV6-1, the J gene TRBJ2-7; TRBD1 agrees at 9 bases. Germline V gene lookup returns CDR1 MNHNS and CDR2 SASEGT. The length of the CDR3 is 15 residues. V shed 8 bases and J 2 bases; nucleotides not matched to a gene: 10. The CDR3 region has the DNA TGTGCCAGCCTAATCCCCGGGACAGGGACCTACGAGCAGTACTTC. Amino acid sequence: CASLIPGTGTYEQYF.

This clone is a singleton in its sample. The chain is built from TRBV7-6 and TRBJ1-1; D call uncertain. V was clipped by 5 bases and J by 4 bases, with 14 bases between them. This CDR3 has 14 residues. Germline CDR1 SGHVS, CDR2 FNYEAQ. The CDR3 DNA sequence: TGTGCCAGCAGCCGATCTGGGGTGGCCACTGAAGCTTTCTTT. Encoded protein: CASSRSGVATEAFF.

The chain has TRBV10-2 and TRBJ2-1; D unresolved. Germline V gene lookup returns CDR1 WSHSY and CDR2 SAAADI. The CDR3 totals 12 residues. V was pared by 11 bases and J by 0 bases, with 8 bases between. This CDR3 is CAGASSYNEQFF. CDR3 in DNA: TGCGCCGGCGCAAGCTCCTACAATGAGCAGTTCTTC.